This entry features one TCR beta chain sequence. Its antigen is still unknown. A read error may produce the germline difference seen at one junction end. This table comes from immunoSEQ multiplex PCR, and its TCRdb copy is limited to in-frame clones, with some not included. The top ten clones hold around 3% of a sample with 80,000 or so clones, 82% of them seen once. This record comes from a study of T cell responses to AZD1222 COVID-19 vaccine. Points from the study as a whole: Targets within unmutated variant regions were reportedly found for nearly half of spike-specific TCRs. Researchers took repertoire samples only after the peak T cell response had come. Two doses of AZD1222 preceded a rise in Spike-specific TCR breadth and depth.

The sequence came from an adult in good health. Sequenced here: peripheral blood, sampled on day 0 of AZD1222 vaccination.

DNA of the CDR3: TGTGCCAGCAGTCCACGGGACAGGAGTACAGATATGCAGTATTTT. The encoded protein is CASSPRDRSTDMQYF. The chain is built from TRBV27 and TRBJ2-3; 8 nucleotides agree with TRBD1. CDR3 size: 15 residues. CDR1 is MNHEY, CDR2 SMNVEV, per germline (reference sequence).